The 25 T cell receptor beta chains presented below share a single source sample, sequenced in a study of metastatic and nonmetastatic thyroid tumors. All patients reached thyroid surgery having received no treatment beforehand. TCRdb re-analyzed the PCR reads using MiXCR. The table has around 35,000 clones, about 15% seen once; the top ten hold 3.4%. The sequenced sample was blood. All receptors derive from a female donor with papillary thyroid cancer or a benign thyroid nodule (not recorded which). Some clones in this sample may be carry-over from other donors' samples.

This clone was seen only a few times. Given a much more abundant clone one base away, this may be a read error. The sample holds other DNA sequences that translate to the same CDR3. The chain couples TRBV5-6 to TRBJ1-2, with a weak D call TRBD1 (5 bases). Germline V gene sequence: CDR1 SGHDT, CDR2 YYEEEE. The CDR3 has 14 residues. Trimming shortened V by 5 bases and J by 6 bases, and 17 bases separated the two germline ends. CDR3 bases: TGTGCCAGCAGTCCACCGCGACGGGGGGATGGCTACACCTTC. Protein: CASSPPRRGDGYTF. Full variable domain (outside the CDR3, taken from reference TRBV5-6 and TRBJ1-2): DAGVTQSPTHLIKTRGQQVTLRCSPKSGHDTVSWYQQALGQGPQFIFQYYEEEERQRGNFPDRFSGHQFPNYSSELNVNALLLGDSALYLCASSPPRRGDGYTFGSGTRLTVV.

This clone was counted at least ten times. The J gene is TRBJ2-3, the V gene TRBV4-2; TRBD2 matches at 12 bases. The CDR3 is 19 amino acids. The trim removed 4 bases at V and 2 bases at J, leaving 13 bases unmatched. In germline, CDR1 is LGHNA, CDR2 YNFKEQ. The CDR3 bases are TGTGCCAGCAGCCCCCTTCAGACTAGCGGGAGTACTTCCACAGATACGCAGTATTTT. It codes for CASSPLQTSGSTSTDTQYF.

This clone was counted many times. The rearrangement joins TRBV9 to TRBJ1-2; maybe TRBD1 (6 bases). This CDR3 has 15 amino acids. V was trimmed by 3 bases and J by 7 bases, leaving 19 bases between them. CDR1 SGDLS and CDR2 YYNGEE come from the germline V gene. The CDR3 coding sequence is TGTGCCAGCAGCGCCGGTGGGGGCGTGCTTTCTGGCTACACCTTC. Translating gives CASSAGGGVLSGYTF. The whole variable domain, remainder taken from reference TRBV9 and TRBJ1-2, is DSGVTQTPKHLITATGQRVTLRCSPRSGDLSVYWYQQSLDQGLQFLIQYYNGEERAKGNILERFSAQQFPDLHSELNLSSLELGDSALYFCASSAGGGVLSGYTFGSGTRLTVV.

For this clone: A read error may be the cause here, since a much bigger clone is one base away. Other DNA variants within this sample encode the same CDR3. The chain recombines TRBV7-3 with TRBJ1-4; D not resolved. Trimming removed 5 bases from V and 8 bases from J, with 18 bases in between. The germline V gene encodes CDR1 SGHTA and CDR2 FQGTGA. There are 15 residues in the CDR3. Written as DNA, the CDR3 is TGTGCCAGCAGCCCCCAGGCCGGGGAGGGCGAAAAACTGTTTTTT. Amino acids: CASSPQAGEGEKLFF. Filled out from reference TRBV7-3 and TRBJ1-4, the complete variable domain reads GAGVSQTPSNKVTEKGKYVELRCDPISGHTALYWYRQSLGQGPEFLIYFQGTGAADDSGLPNDRFFAVRPEGSVSTLKIQRTERGDSAVYLCASSPQAGEGEKLFFGSGTQLSVL.

This clone was seen ten or more times. The chain joins TRBV4-2 to TRBJ2-1, with TRBD2 matching 10 bases. Germline CDR1 and CDR2: LGHNA and YNFKEQ. The CDR3 is 16 residues long. Unmatched junction bases numbered 1, after V lost 0 bases and J lost 2 bases. This CDR3 reads CASSQDGTSAYNEQFF. CDR3 coding DNA: TGTGCCAGCAGCCAAGATGGGACTAGCGCCTACAATGAGCAGTTCTTC.

This clone was seen many times. The CDR3 is CASSAPHSYEQYF. CDR3 bases: TGTGCCAGCAGCGCTCCCCACAGTTACGAGCAGTACTTC. The gene calls are TRBV9 and TRBJ2-7; D not certain. This CDR3 is 13 amino acids long. V was shortened by 3 bases and J by 4 bases, with 11 bases between the two germline ends. The germline CDR1 and CDR2 sequences are SGDLS and YYNGEE. The complete variable domain, with remaining parts taken from reference TRBV9 and TRBJ2-7, reads DSGVTQTPKHLITATGQRVTLRCSPRSGDLSVYWYQQSLDQGLQFLIQYYNGEERAKGNILERFSAQQFPDLHSELNLSSLELGDSALYFCASSAPHSYEQYFGPGTRLTVT.

This clone was seen ten or more times. V gene TRBV13 combines with J gene TRBJ2-7; D ambiguous. The germline V gene encodes CDR1 PRHDT and CDR2 FYEKMQ (reference sequence). The CDR3 runs to 12 residues. Trimming left V 0 bases short and J 3 bases short, with 3 bases between. This chain's CDR3 is CASSLGSYEQYF. The DNA for the CDR3 is TGTGCCAGCAGCTTAGGTAGCTACGAGCAGTACTTC.

On this clone itself: This clone may be a read error of a much larger clone one base away. This rearrangement joins TRBV6-2 or TRBV6-3 to TRBJ2-7, with D possibly matching TRBD2 (6 bases). CDR3 length: 14 residues. Germline loops: CDR1 MNHEY, CDR2 SVGEGT. The CDR3 region has the DNA TGTGCCAGCAATTACTCGGGACGGGGGTACGAGCAGTACTTC. It yields the protein CASNYSGRGYEQYF.

Many counts were recorded for this clone. This sequence joins TRBV9 and TRBJ1-4; TRBD1 aligns across 9 bases. The V gene end was trimmed by 4 bases and the J gene end by 8 bases; junction bases not matched to a gene: 6. Germline V gene sequence: CDR1 SGDLS, CDR2 YYNGEE. CDR3 size: 14 residues. The CDR3 loop is CASSPGTGREKLFF. DNA for the CDR3: TGTGCCAGCAGCCCCGGGACAGGGAGAGAAAAACTGTTTTTT.

In its sample, this clone was seen many times. Other nucleotide sequences in the sample specify the same CDR3. The V gene is TRBV14, the J gene TRBJ1-6, with D uncertain. Germline V lookup: CDR1 SGHDN, CDR2 FVKESK. CDR3 length equals 15 residues. Trimming left V 0 bases short and J 7 bases short, with 10 bases between. The CDR3 sequence: CASSQDFRRNSPLHF. DNA of the CDR3: TGTGCCAGCAGCCAAGACTTTCGAAGGAATTCACCCCTCCACTTT.

The sample holds many counts of this clone. The genes are TRBV28 and TRBJ2-1, with TRBD2 matching 7 bases. Germline CDR1 is MDHEN and CDR2 is SYDVKM. The V and J ends lost 5 bases and 5 bases, in that order; junction bases with no gene match: 12. This CDR3 contains 16 residues. CDR3 sequence (DNA): TGTGCCAGCAGTGCCCCTGTGGGGGGAGGGCACAATGAGCAGTTCTTC. Protein product: CASSAPVGGGHNEQFF.

At least ten counts were recorded for this clone. The chain carries TRBV6-1 and TRBJ2-2; 8 bases agree with TRBD1. CDR1 is MNHNS and CDR2 is SASEGT in the germline V gene. Trimming at V came to 7 bases and at J to 4 bases, leaving 14 bases not matched to a gene. CDR3 length equals 17 residues. The CDR3 DNA is TGTGCCAGCATCACGAACATCAGGGGGCGCTTCACCGGGGAGCTGTTTTTT. Encoded protein: CASITNIRGRFTGELFF.

In its sample, this clone was seen many times. A much larger clone is a single base away; this may be a read error. The rearrangement links TRBV4-2 to TRBJ2-7; no reliable D call. CDR1 and CDR2 (germline): LGHNA, YNFKEQ. The CDR3 covers 15 residues. V was pared by 4 bases and J by 4 bases, with 17 bases between. DNA for the CDR3: TGTGCCAGCAGCCCCTCCATGGATGCCACGTACGAGCAGTACTTC. This gives the protein CASSPSMDATYEQYF.

The sample holds many counts of this clone. V usage is TRBV12-3 or TRBV12-4 and J usage is TRBJ1-5; perhaps TRBD1 as D (6 bases). The CDR3 covers 14 residues. Between the trimmed V and J ends, which lost 6 bases and 3 bases, there was a span of 12 bases. The CDR3 DNA follows: TGTGCCAGCAGACTTAGGGGGTTCAATCAGCCCCAGCATTTT. Translating it yields CASRLRGFNQPQHF.

In this sample, this clone turned up many times. The J gene is TRBJ1-1, the V gene TRBV2; maybe TRBD1 (5 bases). The CDR3 extends over 14 amino acids. Germline V gives CDR1 SNHLY, CDR2 FYNNEI. V lost 3 bases and J 6 bases, leaving 14 bases between the germline ends. CDR3 sequence reads: CASSDRELSAEAFF. The CDR3 nucleotides read TGTGCCAGCAGTGACAGGGAGTTGAGCGCTGAAGCTTTCTTT.

This clone was observed at least ten times. The chain recombines TRBV7-2 with TRBJ2-2; D not certain. Germline CDR1 SGHTA, CDR2 FQGNSA. The V and J ends lost 0 bases and 2 bases respectively, with 10 bases between them. This CDR3 contains 16 residues. CDR3 region: CASSLAGLANTGELFF. CDR3 in DNA: TGTGCCAGCAGCTTAGCGGGGTTAGCAAACACCGGGGAGCTGTTTTTT.

This clone appeared many times. A much more abundant neighbour one base away suggests this may be a read error. The same CDR3 arises from other DNA sequences in this sample as well. J is TRBJ2-3 and V is TRBV6-1; 10 nucleotides match TRBD1. The CDR3 is 16 amino acids. Germline V lookup: CDR1 MNHNS, CDR2 SASEGT. CDR3 sequence reads: CASSLIPGQGIFTQYF. Here the CDR3 DNA reads TGCGCCAGCAGTCTAATTCCGGGACAGGGGATTTTTACGCAGTATTTT.

The table lists this clone with many counts. The identical CDR3 is also encoded by other nucleotide sequences in the sample. The rearrangement uses TRBV20-1 and TRBJ2-1; 11 bases match TRBD2. Germline V gene lookup returns CDR1 DFQATT and CDR2 SNEGSKA (reference sequence). The V and J ends lost 5 bases and 4 bases, in that order; junction bases with no gene match: 4. The CDR3 has 14 amino acids. The CDR3 DNA is TGCAGTGCTGCGGGGACTAGCGGATACAATGAGCAGTTCTTC. It yields the protein CSAAGTSGYNEQFF.

As to this clone: Mismatch with germline at one junction end may stem from a read error. The chain carries TRBV7-6 and TRBJ2-3; D unresolved. The CDR3 runs 15 residues. The germline V gene encodes CDR1 SGHVS and CDR2 FNYEAQ. DNA of the CDR3: TGTGCCAACAGCTTAAATTCCCCGGAAACAGATACGCAGTATTTT. Translation gives CANSLNSPETDTQYF.

This clone was recorded many times. As DNA, the CDR3 is TGTGCCAGCTCCCCCGGTGACCGGCGGGGCTACACCTTC. Protein sequence: CASSPGDRRGYTF. The gene calls are TRBV18 and TRBJ1-2, with D unclear. The germline gives CDR1 KGHSH, CDR2 LQKENI. Trimming left V 6 bases short and J 8 bases short, with 16 bases between. The CDR3 contains 13 residues.

This clone was detected ten times or more. The rearrangement joins TRBV6-1 to TRBJ2-4, with D perhaps TRBD1 or TRBD2 (5 bases each). The ends were cut back, 3 bases at V and 8 bases at J, with 17 bases in the middle. CDR1 and CDR2 (germline): MNHNS, SASEGT. CDR3 length: 15 amino acids. The CDR3 DNA is TGTGCCAGCAGTGACGTTTGGGGGAGTAGGGACATTCAGTACTTC. Its protein is CASSDVWGSRDIQYF.

This clone was picked up many times. The chain couples TRBV18 to TRBJ1-1; perhaps TRBD1 as D (6 bases). The CDR3 runs 17 residues. Trimming cost V 2 bases and J 4 bases, with 20 bases left between them. The germline V gene has CDR1 KGHSH and CDR2 LQKENI. CDR3 nucleotides: TGTGCCAGCTCACCAGATACGAGACTTGACAGGCCCACTGAAGCTTTCTTT. This gives the protein CASSPDTRLDRPTEAFF.

There are many counts of this clone. The rearrangement joins TRBV5-6 to TRBJ1-5; D ambiguous. Germline V gene sequence: CDR1 SGHDT, CDR2 YYEEEE. The CDR3 extends over 13 amino acids. Trimming cost V 1 base and J 3 bases, with 5 bases left between them. CDR3 protein: CASSLSPNQPQHF. CDR3 DNA sequence: TGTGCCAGCAGCTTGAGCCCCAATCAGCCCCAGCATTTT.

The sample holds many counts of this clone. This rearrangement joins TRBV5-4 to TRBJ2-1; D possibly corresponds to TRBD2 (7 bases). There are 13 residues in the CDR3. V lost 2 bases and J lost 9, with 12 bases in between. CDR1 SGHNT and CDR2 YYREEE come from the germline V gene (reference sequence). CDR3 in DNA: TGTGCCAGCAGCTTCAGAGGGGGGGGTGAGCAGTTCTTC. This gives the protein CASSFRGGGEQFF.

The V gene is TRBV5-1, the J gene TRBJ2-7; possible D gene TRBD1, 6 bases. CDR3 size: 13 residues. The germline gives CDR1 SGHRS, CDR2 YFSETQ. The V and J ends lost 1 base and 9 bases respectively, with 14 bases between them. The CDR3 sequence is CASSLPPGTPQYF. In DNA form, the CDR3 reads TGCGCCAGCAGCTTGCCTCCCGGGACACCGCAGTACTTC.